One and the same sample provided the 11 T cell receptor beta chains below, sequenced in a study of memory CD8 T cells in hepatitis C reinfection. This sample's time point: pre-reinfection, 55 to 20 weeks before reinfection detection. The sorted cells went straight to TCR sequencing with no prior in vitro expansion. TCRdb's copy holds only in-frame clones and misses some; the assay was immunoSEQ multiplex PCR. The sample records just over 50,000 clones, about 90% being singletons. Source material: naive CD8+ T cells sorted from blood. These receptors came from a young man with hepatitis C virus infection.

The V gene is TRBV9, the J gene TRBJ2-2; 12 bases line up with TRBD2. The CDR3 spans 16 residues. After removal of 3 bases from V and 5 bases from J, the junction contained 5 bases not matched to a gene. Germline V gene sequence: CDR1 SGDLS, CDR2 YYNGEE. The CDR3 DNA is TGTGCCAGCAGCGCGCGACTAGCGGGAGTTACCGGGGAGCTGTTTTTT. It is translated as CASSARLAGVTGELFF.

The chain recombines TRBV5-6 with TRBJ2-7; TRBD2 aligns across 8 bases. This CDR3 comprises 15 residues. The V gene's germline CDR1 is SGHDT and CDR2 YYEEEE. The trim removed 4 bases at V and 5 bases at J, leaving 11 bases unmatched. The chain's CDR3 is CASSLRERGFHEQYV. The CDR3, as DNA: TGTGCCAGCAGCCTCCGGGAGCGGGGGTTCCACGAGCAGTACGTC.

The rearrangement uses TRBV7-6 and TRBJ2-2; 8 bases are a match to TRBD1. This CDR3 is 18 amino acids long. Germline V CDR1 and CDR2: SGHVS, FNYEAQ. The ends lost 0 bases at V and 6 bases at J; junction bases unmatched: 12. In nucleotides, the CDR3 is TGTGCCAGCAGCTTAGCGGCCTGGGACAGGTTGAGGTCCGGGGAGCTGTTTTTT. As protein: CASSLAAWDRLRSGELFF.

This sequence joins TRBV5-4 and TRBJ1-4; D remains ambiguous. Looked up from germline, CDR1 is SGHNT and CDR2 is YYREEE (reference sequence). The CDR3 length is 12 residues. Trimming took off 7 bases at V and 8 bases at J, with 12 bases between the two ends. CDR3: CASGPYGEKLFF. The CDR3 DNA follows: TGTGCCAGCGGCCCGTACGGGGAAAAACTGTTTTTT.

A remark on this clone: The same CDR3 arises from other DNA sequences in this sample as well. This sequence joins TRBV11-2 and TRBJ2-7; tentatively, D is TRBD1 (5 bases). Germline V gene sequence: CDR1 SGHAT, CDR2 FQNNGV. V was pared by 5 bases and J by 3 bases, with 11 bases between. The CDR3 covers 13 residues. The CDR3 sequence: CASSPEDSYEQYF. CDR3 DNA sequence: TGTGCCAGCAGCCCGGAAGACAGCTACGAGCAGTACTTC.

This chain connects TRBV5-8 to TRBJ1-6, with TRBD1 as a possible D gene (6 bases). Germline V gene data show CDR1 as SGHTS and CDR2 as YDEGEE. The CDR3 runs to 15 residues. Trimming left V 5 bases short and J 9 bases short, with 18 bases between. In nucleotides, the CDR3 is TGTGCCAGCAGTTGGAGAACAGGGTCAGGTTCACCCCTCCACTTT. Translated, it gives CASSWRTGSGSPLHF.

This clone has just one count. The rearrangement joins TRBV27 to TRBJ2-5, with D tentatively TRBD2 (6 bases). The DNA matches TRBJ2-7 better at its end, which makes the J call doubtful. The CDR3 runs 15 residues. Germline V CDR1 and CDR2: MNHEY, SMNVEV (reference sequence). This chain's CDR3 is CASSLSLASHYEQYF. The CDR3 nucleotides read TGTGCCAGCAGTTTATCCCTAGCGAGTCACTACGAGCAGTACTTC.

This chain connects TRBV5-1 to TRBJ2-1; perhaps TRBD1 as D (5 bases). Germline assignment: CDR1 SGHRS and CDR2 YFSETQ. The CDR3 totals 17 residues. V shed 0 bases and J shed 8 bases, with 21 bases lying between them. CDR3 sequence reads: CASSLGLFGALGDEQFF. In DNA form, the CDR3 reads TGCGCCAGCAGCTTGGGGCTGTTTGGGGCGTTAGGGGATGAGCAGTTCTTC.

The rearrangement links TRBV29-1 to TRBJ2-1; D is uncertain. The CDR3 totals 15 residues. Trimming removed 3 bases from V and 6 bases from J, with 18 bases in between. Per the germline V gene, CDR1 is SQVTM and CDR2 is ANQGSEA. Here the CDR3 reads CSVEWLDLGANEQFF. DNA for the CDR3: TGCAGCGTTGAGTGGTTAGATCTGGGCGCCAATGAGCAGTTCTTC.

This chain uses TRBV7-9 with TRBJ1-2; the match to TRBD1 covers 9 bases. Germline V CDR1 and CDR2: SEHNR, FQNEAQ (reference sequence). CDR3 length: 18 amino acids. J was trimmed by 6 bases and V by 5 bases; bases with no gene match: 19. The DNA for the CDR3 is TGTGCCAGCAGCACCTCCCTCCTGGACAGGGGTGTTTCAGATGGCTACACCTTC. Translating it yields CASSTSLLDRGVSDGYTF.

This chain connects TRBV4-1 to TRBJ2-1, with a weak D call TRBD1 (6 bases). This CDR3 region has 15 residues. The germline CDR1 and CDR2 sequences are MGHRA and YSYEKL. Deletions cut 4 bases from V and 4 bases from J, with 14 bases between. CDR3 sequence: CASSPDRTPYNEQFF. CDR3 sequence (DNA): TGCGCCAGCAGCCCTGACAGGACGCCATACAATGAGCAGTTCTTC.